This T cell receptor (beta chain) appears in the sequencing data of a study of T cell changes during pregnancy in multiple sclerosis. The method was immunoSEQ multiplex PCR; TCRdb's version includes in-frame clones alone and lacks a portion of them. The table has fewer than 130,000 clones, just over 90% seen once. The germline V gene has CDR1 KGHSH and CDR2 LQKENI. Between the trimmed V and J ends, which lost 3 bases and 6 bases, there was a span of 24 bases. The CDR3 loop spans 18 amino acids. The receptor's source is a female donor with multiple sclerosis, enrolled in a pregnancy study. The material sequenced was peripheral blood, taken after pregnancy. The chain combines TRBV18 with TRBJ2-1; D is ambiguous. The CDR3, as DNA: TGTGCCAGCTCACCCCTAACAACAATCAATTTGGCAGGCAATGAGCAGTTCTTC. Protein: CASSPLTTINLAGNEQFF.